The present TCR beta chain was sequenced within a study of beta chain features in type 1 diabetes. Study-wide context: Examination covered some 110,000,000 sorted cells spanning all samples. Notes on the study in general: No resolution was reached here on whether HLA type influences TCRB rearrangement. Shorter TCRB CDR3s, moderately but significantly so, were found in Type 1 diabetes patients in all four CD4+ subsets. A closer apparent resemblance between naive, central memory and Treg TCRB repertoires was seen in patients than in healthy donors.

Concerning this clone itself: What it binds is unknown.

V was shortened by 2 bases and J by 5 bases, with 13 bases between the two germline ends. Germline V CDR1 and CDR2: SGHTA, FQGNSA. The CDR3 is 14 residues long. All of the isolated RNA was reverse transcribed, so expressed TCRB transcripts were sequenced. TCRdb keeps only in-frame clones here, not all; method: immunoSEQ multiplex PCR. The sample has a few hundred thousand clones, roughly 16% seen once. The specimen was naive CD4+ T cells from blood. This TCR derives from a woman younger than 35 in good health. This rearrangement joins TRBV7-2 to TRBJ2-7, with D possibly matching TRBD1 (5 bases). The CDR3 sequence: CASSLNDQGHEQYF. The CDR3 DNA sequence: TGTGCCAGCAGCTTAAACGACCAGGGCCACGAGCAGTACTTC.